This T cell receptor beta chain was sequenced during a study of control samples from healthy donors and cancer patients (dated by TCRdb to 2020 to 2022). CDR1 SGHRS and CDR2 YFSETQ were looked up in the germline V gene. The germline V end is reduced by 4 bases and the J end by 3 bases; junction bases left unmatched: 4. The CDR3 runs 13 residues from the cysteine to the phenylalanine. Only the CDR3 portion is preserved as DNA: 39 bases, with reading frame beginning at the first base. The library relied on the immunoSEQ multiplex PCR assay. TCRdb's version of the immuneACCESS table is confined to in-frame rearrangements and falls short of the full clone set. An unresolved V gene accounts for under half of the shortfall where checked; the remainder is of unknown origin. Within this sample are tens of thousands of clones, with nearly 90% of them counted one time only. The ten largest make up 4.5% to 6% of the sample.

On this clone: Its specific antigen is unknown. No base qualities exist here, and no much larger clone lies one base off it.

The sequence joins TRBV5-1 to TRBJ2-7; 7 nucleotides in the junction match TRBD1. This receptor was identified in a woman aged 45-60 years in good health. Sequences were obtained from blood. The DNA is TGCGCCAGCAGCACGACAGGGATCTACGAGCAGTACTTC. Protein translation: CASSTTGIYEQYF.